The next 27 T cell receptor beta chains were all read from a single sample in a study of blood T cell repertoires in COVID-19. The protocol was immunoSEQ multiplex PCR, while the TCRdb copy is restricted to in-frame clones and leaves out a portion. The sample carries roughly 140,000 clones, about 90% recorded once. Material: peripheral blood. The receptors originated from a woman in her fifties or sixties with active or convalescent COVID-19.

This rearrangement joins TRBV19 to TRBJ1-4, with a possible D match to TRBD1 (6 bases). Germline lookup yields CDR1 LNHDA and CDR2 SQIVND (reference sequence). Trimming pared 3 bases from V and 5 bases from J, leaving 19 bases between. There are 17 residues in the CDR3. CDR3 in DNA: TGTGCCAGTAGTATCCCCCCCACAGGGACCGTGAATGAAAAACTGTTTTTT. Translating gives CASSIPPTGTVNEKLFF.

This clone was seen a single time. The chain couples TRBV5-1 to TRBJ2-5, with TRBD2 matching 9 bases. Germline V gene data show CDR1 as SGHRS and CDR2 as YFSETQ. There are 14 residues in the CDR3. The ends lost 2 bases at V and 2 bases at J; junction bases unmatched: 1. CDR3 region: CASSFSGGQETQYF. The CDR3 DNA is TGCGCCAGCAGCTTTAGCGGGGGTCAAGAGACCCAGTACTTC.

The chain joins TRBV4-1 to TRBJ2-7, with D maybe TRBD1 (5 bases). This CDR3 spans 15 amino acids. Germline assignment: CDR1 MGHRA and CDR2 YSYEKL. The germline V and J ends were trimmed by 0 bases and 3 bases, with 12 bases remaining between them. CDR3: CASSQDIIQVYEQYF. The CDR3 nucleotides are TGCGCCAGCAGCCAAGATATCATACAGGTCTACGAGCAGTACTTC.

J is TRBJ1-2 and V is TRBV18; TRBD1 matches at 8 bases. The germline gives CDR1 KGHSH, CDR2 LQKENI. CDR3 size: 12 residues. Trimming at V came to 3 bases and at J to 8 bases, leaving 2 bases not matched to a gene. Here the CDR3 reads CASSPRTGGYTF. Here the CDR3 DNA reads TGTGCCAGCTCACCGCGGACAGGGGGCTACACCTTC.

The CDR3 DNA follows: TGTGCCAGCAGCGCGACAGGGGGTGTCGACGAGCAGTACTTC. Translated, it gives CASSATGGVDEQYF. This chain connects TRBV7-2 to TRBJ2-7; TRBD1 aligns across 9 bases. The CDR3 has 14 amino acids. V gave up 5 bases and J gave up 5 bases; unmatched junction bases: 7. In germline, CDR1 is SGHTA, CDR2 FQGNSA. The whole variable domain, remainder taken from reference TRBV7-2 and TRBJ2-7, is GAGVSQSPSNKVTEKGKDVELRCDPISGHTALYWYRQSLGQGLEFLIYFQGNSAPDKSGLPSDRFSAERTGGSVSTLTIQRTQQEDSAVYLCASSATGGVDEQYFGPGTRLTVT.

The chain combines TRBV19 with TRBJ2-7; 15 nucleotides line up with TRBD2. CDR1 LNHDA and CDR2 SQIVND come from the germline V gene (reference sequence). Losses at the gene ends were 6 bases for V and 3 bases for J; bases not matched to a gene: 9. The CDR3 sequence is 17 residues long. The CDR3 loop is CASSLRTSGGASYEQYF. CDR3 DNA sequence: TGTGCCAGTAGCCTTAGGACTAGCGGGGGGGCCAGCTACGAGCAGTACTTC.

The V call is TRBV4-1, the J call TRBJ1-5, with 7 positions matching TRBD1. With 1 base clipped from V and 6 bases from J, the junction kept 9 bases outside the gene matches. The CDR3 contains 16 residues. Germline-derived CDR1 and CDR2 are MGHRA and YSYEKL. CDR3 in DNA: TGCGCCAGCAGCCAAGCCTCCGGGACAGACGGTCAGCCCCAGCATTTT. It codes for CASSQASGTDGQPQHF.

This sequence joins TRBV5-1 and TRBJ2-3; maybe TRBD2 (7 bases). Trimming left V 4 bases short and J 2 bases short, with 14 bases between. Germline V gives CDR1 SGHRS, CDR2 YFSETQ. CDR3 length: 15 residues. This CDR3 is CASSLGGGATDTQYF. The CDR3 DNA reads as TGCGCCAGCAGCCTTGGGGGGGGCGCCACAGATACGCAGTATTTT.

The V and J genes are TRBV5-1 and TRBJ1-2; TRBD1 agrees at 7 bases. Germline V lookup: CDR1 SGHRS, CDR2 YFSETQ. Trimming at V came to 0 bases and at J to 4 bases, leaving 6 bases not matched to a gene. This CDR3 contains 15 residues. CDR3 region: CASSLGEGGCYGYTF. The CDR3 region has the DNA TGCGCCAGCAGCTTGGGGGAAGGGGGCTGCTATGGCTACACCTTC.

This clone came up a few times. The rearrangement uses TRBV12-5 and TRBJ1-5, with D hard to call. Per germline, CDR1 LGHNT and CDR2 FRNRAP. The length of the CDR3 is 17 residues. The germline V and J ends were trimmed by 0 bases and 3 bases, with 15 bases remaining between them. CDR3: CASGLVKGPGDNQPQHF. Here the CDR3 DNA reads TGTGCTAGTGGTTTGGTAAAGGGCCCCGGGGACAATCAGCCCCAGCATTTT.

The chain carries TRBV1 and TRBJ2-7; the D call in the table, TRBD2, was not verified against the DNA. TRBV1 is shown as a pseudogene. The CDR3 covers 18 residues. CDR3 region: CTSSQDQTSGGVSYEQYF. CDR3 in DNA: TGCACCAGCAGCCAAGATCAGACTAGCGGGGGGGTCTCCTACGAGCAGTACTTC.

The rearrangement links TRBV12-5 to TRBJ1-5, with 9 bases fitting TRBD1. V shed 7 bases and J 6 bases; nucleotides not matched to a gene: 10. CDR1 is LGHNT and CDR2 is FRNRAP in the germline V gene. There are 15 residues in the CDR3. The CDR3 spells CASETGGAYGQPQHF. DNA of the CDR3: TGTGCTAGTGAAACAGGGGGCGCGTACGGTCAGCCCCAGCATTTT.

V gene TRBV6-5 combines with J gene TRBJ1-1, with 11 bases matching TRBD1. V lost 4 bases to trimming and J lost 11 bases; unmatched junction nucleotides: 6. Germline V CDR1 and CDR2: MNHEY, SVGAGI. The CDR3 sequence is 13 residues long. The CDR3 nucleotides are TGTGCCAGCAGTTTACCGGGACAGGGGGGCGCTTTCTTT. It is translated as CASSLPGQGGAFF.

The chain employs TRBV29-1 and TRBJ1-1; TRBD1 might be the D (6 bases). Trimming took 5 bases from V and 1 from J, leaving 11 bases between them. CDR3 length: 13 amino acids. Germline V lookup: CDR1 SQVTM, CDR2 ANQGSEA. The CDR3 region is CSVPGQKNTEAFF. CDR3 nucleotide sequence: TGCAGCGTTCCTGGACAGAAGAACACTGAAGCTTTCTTT.

In this sample, this clone turned up once. This sequence joins TRBV10-2 and TRBJ1-1; TRBD1 matches at 9 bases. Germline V CDR1 and CDR2: WSHSY, SAAADI. The V and J ends lost 6 bases and 1 base, in that order; junction bases with no gene match: 3. The CDR3 consists of 14 residues. CDR3 nucleotides: TGCGCCAGCAGCGTGGGACAGGGGAACACTGAAGCTTTCTTT. Protein sequence: CASSVGQGNTEAFF.

The rearrangement joins TRBV2 to TRBJ1-2, with TRBD1 identical over 9 bases. CDR1 and CDR2 (germline): SNHLY, FYNNEI. V was pared by 6 bases and J by 5 bases, with 13 bases of the junction left unmatched. The CDR3 consists of 16 residues. The CDR3 region is CASREPGQGETYGYTF. The CDR3 nucleotides read TGTGCCAGCAGGGAACCGGGACAGGGAGAGACTTATGGCTACACCTTC.

The sample holds one count of this clone. The chain carries TRBV30 and TRBJ1-4; tentative D call: TRBD1 (5 bases). The CDR3 is 12 amino acids. Germline CDR1 GTSNPN, CDR2 SVGIG (reference sequence). V was shortened by 1 base and J by 8 bases, with 8 bases between the two germline ends. Written as DNA, the CDR3 is TGTGCCTGGAGTGAAGGGGCCGAAAAACTGTTTTTT. Its translation: CAWSEGAEKLFF.

This clone has a single count. V and J are TRBV25-1 and TRBJ1-2; TRBD1 agrees at 7 bases. CDR1 and CDR2 from the germline V gene are MGHDK and SYGVNS. The length of the CDR3 is 17 residues. The V segment lost 6 bases and the J segment 2 bases; nucleotides outside the gene matches: 15. The CDR3 region has the DNA TGTGCCAGCAGAGGGACTGGGGGACAGAGCCAAAACTATGGCTACACCTTC. Translation gives CASRGTGGQSQNYGYTF.

The V gene is TRBV18, the J gene TRBJ1-4; D not certain. The CDR3 consists of 14 residues. Trimming removed 8 bases from V and 2 bases from J, with 12 bases in between. Germline assignment: CDR1 KGHSH and CDR2 LQKENI. The CDR3 DNA reads as TGTGCCAGCGCAGAGCGAGCGACTAATGAAAAACTGTTTTTT. The encoded protein is CASAERATNEKLFF.

The chain carries TRBV6-5 and TRBJ2-3; D uncertain. V lost 8 bases and J 0 bases, leaving 9 bases between the germline ends. The CDR3 is 13 amino acids. The germline V gene encodes CDR1 MNHEY and CDR2 SVGAGI. The chain's CDR3 is CASGLPSTDTQYF. The CDR3 coding sequence is TGTGCCAGCGGGCTCCCCAGCACAGATACGCAGTATTTT.

The rearrangement joins TRBV18 to TRBJ2-7, with TRBD1 identical over 9 bases. V dropped 0 bases and J dropped 5; count of bases not matched to a gene: 8. The CDR3 is 16 amino acids. The germline V gene encodes CDR1 KGHSH and CDR2 LQKENI. CDR3 DNA: TGTGCCAGCTCACCACCTACCGGGACAGGGACCCACGAGCAGTACTTC. This codes for CASSPPTGTGTHEQYF.

The V call is TRBV9, the J call TRBJ1-5; 8 bases map to TRBD1. Germline V gives CDR1 SGDLS, CDR2 YYNGEE. J gave up 7 bases and V 7 bases, and 4 bases lay outside the gene matches. CDR3 length: 12 residues. Here the CDR3 reads CASRTGKQPQHF. The CDR3 DNA is TGTGCCAGCCGGACAGGGAAGCAGCCCCAGCATTTT.

CDR3 sequence: CASTKTVNTEAFF. The DNA of the CDR3 is TGTGCCAGTACTAAGACAGTTAACACTGAAGCTTTCTTT. The chain links TRBV19 to TRBJ1-1; tentative D call: TRBD1 (5 bases). The V end lost 7 bases, the J end lost 2 bases, and 11 bases lay between the germline ends. CDR1 and CDR2 (germline): LNHDA, SQIVND (reference sequence). This CDR3 region has 13 residues. Full variable domain (rest looked up from reference TRBV19 and TRBJ1-1): DGGITQSPKYLFRKEGQNVTLSCEQNLNHDAMYWYRQDPGQGLRLIYYSQIVNDFQKGDIAEGYSVSREKKESFPLTVTSAQKNPTAFYLCASTKTVNTEAFFGQGTRLTVV.

The V call is TRBV12-5, the J call TRBJ1-5, with 7 bases lining up with TRBD1. After removal of 1 base from V and 0 bases from J, the junction contained 12 bases not matched to a gene. The CDR3 length is 19 residues. From germline, CDR1 is LGHNT and CDR2 FRNRAP. The CDR3 sequence is CASGLDRDRAEYSNQPQHF. Here the CDR3 DNA reads TGTGCTAGTGGTTTGGACCGGGACAGAGCCGAATATAGCAATCAGCCCCAGCATTTT.

Comments on this clone: One junction end disagrees with the germline gene, perhaps due to a read error. V gene TRBV7-6 combines with J gene TRBJ1-6; maybe TRBD1 (5 bases). Germline CDR1 and CDR2: SGHVS and FNYEAQ. The CDR3 consists of 15 residues. The CDR3 region has the DNA TGTGCCAGCAGCCTAGCCGGGGGGAATAATTCACCCCTCCACTTT. Encoded protein: CASSLAGGNNSPLHF.

This chain uses TRBV6-2 or TRBV6-3 with TRBJ2-1; the match to TRBD2 covers 10 bases. CDR3 size: 15 residues. Germline CDR1 and CDR2: MNHEY and SVGEGT. V dropped 5 bases and J dropped 8; count of bases not matched to a gene: 9. This CDR3 is CASSPSGGAFHEQFF. CDR3 nucleotide sequence: TGTGCCAGCAGTCCAAGCGGGGGGGCGTTTCATGAGCAGTTCTTC.

The chain couples TRBV5-1 to TRBJ2-5; the match to TRBD2 covers 11 bases. From germline, CDR1 is SGHRS and CDR2 YFSETQ. V lost 8 bases, J lost 4 bases, and 13 bases stayed unmatched. The CDR3 has 16 residues. The chain's CDR3 is CARGRRASGGRETQYF. The CDR3 bases are TGCGCCAGGGGTAGACGGGCTAGCGGGGGGAGAGAGACCCAGTACTTC.